This T cell receptor beta chain emerged from a study of blood T cell repertoires in COVID-19. Study background: Italy, Spain and the United States were the sources of the convalescent and acute COVID-19 samples. T cells, B-cell-depleted T cells, or PBMCs provided the cDNA or gDNA that served as material.

V shed 5 bases and J shed 9 bases, with 17 bases lying between them. The CDR3 loop spans 12 amino acids. Per the germline V gene, CDR1 is GTSNPN and CDR2 is SVGIG (reference sequence). Profiling relied on immunoSEQ multiplex PCR, and the TCRdb table lists in-frame clones only, not all of them. Of roughly 280,000 clones listed, roughly nine tenths are singletons. The sequenced sample was peripheral blood. The receptor's source is a woman aged 50 to 65 who had recovered from COVID-19. This rearrangement joins TRBV30 to TRBJ2-7, with a weak D call TRBD1 (6 bases). The CDR3 sequence: CAWQQGKGGQYF. The CDR3 DNA reads TGTGCCTGGCAGCAGGGAAAAGGGGGGCAGTACTTC.